Sequencing of this T cell receptor (beta chain) was carried out in a study of shared clonotypes between healthy human individuals. Study overall: Three plates each covered CD4 naive and memory; CD8 naive two, CD8 memory one.

Naive CD8 cells lacked CD45RO, underwent positive selection for CCR7 and left out terminally differentiated effector memory CD45RA+ cells. Here immunoSEQ multiplex PCR was the method, and the copy in TCRdb shows in-frame clones only, minus some. The data show about 2 million clones, about 95% seen once. Concerning this clone itself: Its cognate antigen is unknown.

CDR1 and CDR2 from the germline V gene are MNHEY and SMNVEV (reference sequence). This CDR3 is 16 amino acids long. The ends lost 4 bases at V and 7 bases at J; junction bases unmatched: 9. Overall study findings and caveats: Richness estimates generally favored naive over memory subsets.

This receptor was taken from a man aged 18 to 29 in good health. Sample: naive CD8+ T cells sorted from blood. The J gene is TRBJ2-2, the V gene TRBV27; 10 nucleotides align to TRBD1. Written as DNA, the CDR3 is TGTGCCAGCAGTTCCCCGGGACAGGGGACGGGCGGGGAGCTGTTTTTT. This translates into CASSSPGQGTGGELFF.